One TCR beta chain is described in this entry. Its target is unknown. J was trimmed by 3 bases and V by 4 bases; bases with no gene match: 6. Germline V CDR1 and CDR2: SGDLS, YYNGEE. The CDR3 contains 15 residues. This specimen belongs to a study of OX40 agonist ivuxolimab in advanced cancers. Looking at the study overall: An agonistic human IgG2 monoclonal antibody against OX40 (CD134) was given. The group had a mean age of 60 years, ranged from roughly 20 to 80, and was 82.7% male.

TCRdb's table, derived via immunoSEQ multiplex PCR, lists solely in-frame clones and lacks some. Altogether some 23,000 clones are present, around 81% being singletons, with the ten largest covering about a quarter. Study-level results: In general, CD8+ T cells held more expanded clones than CD4+ did, on average.

This sample comprised CD4+ or CD8+ T cells sorted from blood, obtained in a trial of the OX40 agonist ivuxolimab. The chain uses TRBV9 and TRBJ1-5; 8 bases fit TRBD1. This TCR came from an adult with an advanced solid tumor such as melanoma, head and neck, liver or kidney cancer. The CDR3 coding sequence is TGTGCCAGCAGCTCAACGACAGGGGCCAATCAGCCCCAGCATTTT. This translates into CASSSTTGANQPQHF.